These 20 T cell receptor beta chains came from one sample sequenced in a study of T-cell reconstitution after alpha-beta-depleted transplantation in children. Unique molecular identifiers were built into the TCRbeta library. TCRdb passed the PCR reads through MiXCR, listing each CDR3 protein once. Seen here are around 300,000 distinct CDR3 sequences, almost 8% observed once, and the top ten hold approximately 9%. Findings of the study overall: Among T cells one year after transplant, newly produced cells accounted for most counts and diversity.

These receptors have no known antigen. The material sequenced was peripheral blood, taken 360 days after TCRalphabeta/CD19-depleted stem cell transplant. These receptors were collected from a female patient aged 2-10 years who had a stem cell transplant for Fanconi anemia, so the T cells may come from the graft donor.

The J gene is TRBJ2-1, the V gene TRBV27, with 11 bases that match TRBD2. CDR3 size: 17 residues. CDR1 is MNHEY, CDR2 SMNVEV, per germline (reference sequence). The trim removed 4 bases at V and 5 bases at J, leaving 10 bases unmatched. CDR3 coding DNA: TGTGCCAGCAGTTCCATTCTCCTAGCGGGGGGCAACAATGAGCAGTTCTTC. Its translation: CASSSILLAGGNNEQFF.

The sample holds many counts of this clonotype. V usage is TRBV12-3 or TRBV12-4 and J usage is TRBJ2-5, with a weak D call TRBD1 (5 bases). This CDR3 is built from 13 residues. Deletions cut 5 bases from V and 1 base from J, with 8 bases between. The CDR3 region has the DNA TGTGCCAGCAGTCCTGGGGCCCAAGAGACCCAGTACTTC. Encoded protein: CASSPGAQETQYF.

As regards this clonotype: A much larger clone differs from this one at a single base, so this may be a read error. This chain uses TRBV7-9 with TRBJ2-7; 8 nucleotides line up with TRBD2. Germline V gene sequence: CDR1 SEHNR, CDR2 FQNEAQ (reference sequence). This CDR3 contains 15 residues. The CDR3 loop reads CSSSLLAEVPYEQYF. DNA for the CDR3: TGTTCCAGCAGCTTACTAGCGGAAGTTCCCTACGAGCAGTACTTC.

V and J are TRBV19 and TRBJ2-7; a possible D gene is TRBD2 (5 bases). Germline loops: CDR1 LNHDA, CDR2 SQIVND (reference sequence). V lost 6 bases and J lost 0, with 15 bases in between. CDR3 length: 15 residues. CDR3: CASREEDHPSYEQYF. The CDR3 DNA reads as TGTGCCAGTAGAGAGGAGGACCACCCCTCCTACGAGCAGTACTTC.

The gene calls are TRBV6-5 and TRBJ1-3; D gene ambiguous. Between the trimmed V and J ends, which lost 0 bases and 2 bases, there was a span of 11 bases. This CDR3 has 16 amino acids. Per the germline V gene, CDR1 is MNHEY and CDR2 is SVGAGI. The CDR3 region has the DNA TGTGCCAGCAGTTACTCGAGGTCTCCTCCTGGAAACACCATATATTTT. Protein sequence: CASSYSRSPPGNTIYF.

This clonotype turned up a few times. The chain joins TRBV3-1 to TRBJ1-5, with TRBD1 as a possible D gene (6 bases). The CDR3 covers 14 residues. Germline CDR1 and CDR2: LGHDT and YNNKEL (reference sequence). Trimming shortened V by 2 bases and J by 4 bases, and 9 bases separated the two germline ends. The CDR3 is CASSQFTGNQPQHF. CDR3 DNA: TGTGCCAGCAGCCAATTCACAGGGAATCAGCCCCAGCATTTT.

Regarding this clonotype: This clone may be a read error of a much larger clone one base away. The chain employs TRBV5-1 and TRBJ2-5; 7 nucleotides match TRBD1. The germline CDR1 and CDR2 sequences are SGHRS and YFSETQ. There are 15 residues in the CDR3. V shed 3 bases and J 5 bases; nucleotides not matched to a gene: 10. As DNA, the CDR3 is TGCGCCAGCAGCTCATTGGGGACAGAGGGTGAGACCCAGTACTTC. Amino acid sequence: CASSSLGTEGETQYF.

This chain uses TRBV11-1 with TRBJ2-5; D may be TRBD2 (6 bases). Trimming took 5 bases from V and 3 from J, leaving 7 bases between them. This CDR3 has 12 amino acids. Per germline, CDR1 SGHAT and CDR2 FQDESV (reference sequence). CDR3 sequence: CASSRGKETQYF. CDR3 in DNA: TGTGCCAGCAGCCGGGGGAAAGAGACCCAGTACTTC. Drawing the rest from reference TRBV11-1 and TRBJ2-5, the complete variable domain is EAEVAQSPRYKITEKSQAVAFWCDPISGHATLYWYRQILGQGPELLVQFQDESVVDDSQLPKDRFSAERLKGVDSTLKIQPAELGDSAMYLCASSRGKETQYFGPGTRLLVL.

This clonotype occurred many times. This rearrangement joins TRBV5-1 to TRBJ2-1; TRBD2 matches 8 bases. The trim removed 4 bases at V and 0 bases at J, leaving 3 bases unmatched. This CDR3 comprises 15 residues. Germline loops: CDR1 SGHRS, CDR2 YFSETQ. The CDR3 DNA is TGCGCCAGCAGCACAAGCGGGAGCTCCTACAATGAGCAGTTCTTC. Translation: CASSTSGSSYNEQFF.

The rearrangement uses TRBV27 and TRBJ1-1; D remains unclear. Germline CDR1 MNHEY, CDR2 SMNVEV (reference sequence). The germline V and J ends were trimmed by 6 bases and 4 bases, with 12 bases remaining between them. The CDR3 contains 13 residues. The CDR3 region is CASRSQVSTEAFF. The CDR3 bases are TGTGCCAGCAGAAGCCAGGTTAGCACTGAAGCTTTCTTT.

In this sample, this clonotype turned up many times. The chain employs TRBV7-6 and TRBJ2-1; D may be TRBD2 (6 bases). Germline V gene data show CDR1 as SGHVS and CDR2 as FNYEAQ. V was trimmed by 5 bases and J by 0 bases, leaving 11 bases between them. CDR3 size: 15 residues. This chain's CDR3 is CASSGIGGSYNEQFF. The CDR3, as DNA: TGTGCCAGCAGCGGAATCGGGGGCTCCTACAATGAGCAGTTCTTC. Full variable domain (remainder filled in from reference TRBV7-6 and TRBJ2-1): GAGVSQSPRYKVTKRGQDVALRCDPISGHVSLYWYRQALGQGPEFLTYFNYEAQQDKSGLPNDRFSAERPEGSISTLTIQRTEQRDSAMYRCASSGIGGSYNEQFFGPGTRLTVL.

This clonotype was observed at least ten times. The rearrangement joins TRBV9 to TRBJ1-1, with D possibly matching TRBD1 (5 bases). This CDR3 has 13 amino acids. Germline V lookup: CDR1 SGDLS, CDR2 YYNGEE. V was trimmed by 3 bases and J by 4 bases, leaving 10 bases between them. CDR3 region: CASSARGRTEAFF. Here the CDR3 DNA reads TGTGCCAGCAGCGCAAGGGGTCGCACTGAAGCTTTCTTT.

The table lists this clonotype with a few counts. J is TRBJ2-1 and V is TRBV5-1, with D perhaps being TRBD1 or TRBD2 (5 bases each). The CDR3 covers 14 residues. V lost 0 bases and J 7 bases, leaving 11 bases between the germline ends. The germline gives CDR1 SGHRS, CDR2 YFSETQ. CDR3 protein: CASSLGTEGNEQFF. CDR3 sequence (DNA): TGCGCCAGCAGCTTGGGGACCGAGGGGAATGAGCAGTTCTTC. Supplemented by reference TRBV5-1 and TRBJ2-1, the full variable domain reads KAGVTQTPRYLIKTRGQQVTLSCSPISGHRSVSWYQQTPGQGLQFLFEYFSETQRNKGNFPGRFSGRQFSNSRSEMNVSTLELGDSALYLCASSLGTEGNEQFFGPGTRLTVL.

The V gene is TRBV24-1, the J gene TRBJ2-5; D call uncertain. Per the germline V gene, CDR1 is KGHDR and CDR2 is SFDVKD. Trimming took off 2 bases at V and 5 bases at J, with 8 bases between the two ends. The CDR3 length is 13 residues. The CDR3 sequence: CATSDSGFETQYF. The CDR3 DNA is TGTGCCACCAGTGATTCCGGGTTCGAGACCCAGTACTTC.

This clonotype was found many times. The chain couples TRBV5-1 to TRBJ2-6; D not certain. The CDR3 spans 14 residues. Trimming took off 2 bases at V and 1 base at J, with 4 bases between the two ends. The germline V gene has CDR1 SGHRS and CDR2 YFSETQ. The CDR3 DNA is TGCGCCAGCAGCTTTGGGTCTGGGGCCAACGTCCTGACTTTC. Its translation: CASSFGSGANVLTF.

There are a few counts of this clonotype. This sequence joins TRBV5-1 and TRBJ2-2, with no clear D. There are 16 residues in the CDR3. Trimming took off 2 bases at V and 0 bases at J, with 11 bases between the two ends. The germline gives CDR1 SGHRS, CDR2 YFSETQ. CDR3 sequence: CASSFNSAANTGELFF. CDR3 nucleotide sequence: TGCGCCAGCAGCTTTAACAGCGCCGCGAACACCGGGGAGCTGTTTTTT.

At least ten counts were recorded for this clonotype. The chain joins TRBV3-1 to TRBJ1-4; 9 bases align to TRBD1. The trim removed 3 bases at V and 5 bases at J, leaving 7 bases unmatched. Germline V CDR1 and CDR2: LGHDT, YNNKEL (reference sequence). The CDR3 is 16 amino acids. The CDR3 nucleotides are TGTGCCAGCAGCCAGGACGGACAGGGGTGGAATGAAAAACTGTTTTTT. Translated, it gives CASSQDGQGWNEKLFF.

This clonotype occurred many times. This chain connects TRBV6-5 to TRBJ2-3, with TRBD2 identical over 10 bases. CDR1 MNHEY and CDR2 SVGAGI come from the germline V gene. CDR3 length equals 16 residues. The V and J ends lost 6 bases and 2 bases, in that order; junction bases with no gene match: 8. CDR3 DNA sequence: TGTGCCAGCAGCGTTAGCGGGGGGCTTCCCACAGATACGCAGTATTTT. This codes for CASSVSGGLPTDTQYF.

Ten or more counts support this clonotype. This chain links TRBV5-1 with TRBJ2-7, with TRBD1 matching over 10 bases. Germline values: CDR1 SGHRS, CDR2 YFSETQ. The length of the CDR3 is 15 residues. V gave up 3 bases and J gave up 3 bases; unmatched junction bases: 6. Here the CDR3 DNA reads TGCGCCAGCAGCTATGGGGACAGGGGAGGCTACGAGCAGTACTTC. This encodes CASSYGDRGGYEQYF.

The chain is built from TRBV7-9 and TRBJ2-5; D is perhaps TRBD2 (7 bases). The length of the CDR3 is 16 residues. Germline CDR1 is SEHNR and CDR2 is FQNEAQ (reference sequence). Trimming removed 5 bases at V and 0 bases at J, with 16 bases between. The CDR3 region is CASSPRPGGNQETQYF. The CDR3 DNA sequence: TGTGCCAGCAGCCCACGACCGGGGGGCAACCAAGAGACCCAGTACTTC.